A single sample gave rise to the 23 T cell receptor beta chains below, sequenced in a study of T cell responses to AZD1222 COVID-19 vaccine. Method: immunoSEQ multiplex PCR; TCRdb's copy keeps in-frame clones and lacks some. This table has roughly 140,000 clones, more than 80% appearing once. Material: peripheral blood, obtained 28 days after the second AZD1222 dose. All receptors derive from an adult who received the AZD1222 COVID-19 vaccine.

This clone was recorded once. The chain uses TRBV5-1 and TRBJ2-1; D call uncertain. Germline CDR1 SGHRS, CDR2 YFSETQ. The V end was cut by 7 bases, the J end by 4 bases, with 9 bases between. This CDR3 region has 12 residues. CDR3 bases: TGCGCCAGCCATAATAATTACAATGAGCAGTTCTTC. Encoded protein: CASHNNYNEQFF.

The chain couples TRBV7-6 to TRBJ2-7; D possibly corresponds to TRBD2 (5 bases). CDR3 length: 16 amino acids. V was cut by 1 base and J by 2 bases, with 15 bases left in between. CDR1 SGHVS and CDR2 FNYEAQ come from the germline V gene. CDR3 sequence (DNA): TGTGCCAGCAGCTTAGGACCAGCGGATGCAACCTACGAGCAGTACTTC. The encoded protein is CASSLGPADATYEQYF.

The chain carries TRBV27 and TRBJ2-7; TRBD2 aligns across 7 bases. The CDR3 is 15 residues long. V lost 1 base and J lost 5; bases outside the gene matches: 8. Germline V gene lookup returns CDR1 MNHEY and CDR2 SMNVEV (reference sequence). The DNA for the CDR3 is TGTGCCAGCAGTTTATTCGCGGGAGCTCCCAACGAGCAGTACTTC. It yields the protein CASSLFAGAPNEQYF.

The chain has TRBV7-9 and TRBJ2-3, with unresolved D. The CDR3 has 11 residues. V was cut by 5 bases and J by 3 bases, with 3 bases left in between. Germline V CDR1 and CDR2: SEHNR, FQNEAQ (reference sequence). CDR3 region: CASSRTDTQYF. CDR3 nucleotides: TGTGCCAGCAGCCGAACAGATACGCAGTATTTT. The variable domain in full, completed from reference TRBV7-9 and TRBJ2-3, reads DTGVSQNPRHKITKRGQNVTFRCDPISEHNRLYWYRQTLGQGPEFLTYFQNEAQLEKSRLLSDRFSAERPKGSFSTLEIQRTEQGDSAMYLCASSRTDTQYFGPGTRLTVL.

The chain combines TRBV7-9 with TRBJ1-4, with no clear D. Deletions cut 1 base from V and 8 bases from J, with 11 bases between. This CDR3 region has 14 residues. From germline, CDR1 is SEHNR and CDR2 FQNEAQ (reference sequence). The CDR3 coding sequence is TGTGCCAGCAGCTTAGGACTAACAAAGGAAAAACTGTTTTTT. It translates to CASSLGLTKEKLFF.

J is TRBJ1-1 and V is TRBV19, with D unresolved. Germline loops: CDR1 LNHDA, CDR2 SQIVND (reference sequence). The CDR3 is 15 residues long. V shed 1 base and J shed 0 bases, with 9 bases lying between them. In nucleotides, the CDR3 is TGTGCCAGTAGTATAGGGGTACAGCTGAACACTGAAGCTTTCTTT. Translation: CASSIGVQLNTEAFF.

This chain joins TRBV5-1 and TRBJ1-5; D may be TRBD1 (5 bases). Between the trimmed V and J ends, which lost 0 bases and 5 bases, there was a span of 9 bases. Per germline, CDR1 SGHRS and CDR2 YFSETQ. The CDR3 consists of 14 residues. Here the CDR3 DNA reads TGCGCCAGCAGCTTGGGTCAGGGAGATCAGCCCCAGCATTTT. Amino acids: CASSLGQGDQPQHF.

The gene calls are TRBV12-5 and TRBJ1-2; a possible D gene is TRBD1 (5 bases). Germline V gene lookup returns CDR1 LGHNT and CDR2 FRNRAP. V was trimmed by 6 bases and J by 0 bases, leaving 8 bases between them. There are 13 residues in the CDR3. The CDR3 DNA is TGTGCTAGTGGGGGGGAAACTAACTATGGCTACACCTTC. The encoded protein is CASGGETNYGYTF.

This clone showed up just once. J is TRBJ2-2 and V is TRBV18; D uncertain. This CDR3 has 16 amino acids. V lost 1 base and J 5 bases, leaving 14 bases between the germline ends. Germline CDR1 and CDR2: KGHSH and LQKENI. CDR3 protein: CASSPRSGRGTGELFF. The CDR3 DNA is TGTGCCAGCTCACCACGGTCAGGACGAGGAACCGGGGAGCTGTTTTTT.

The chain recombines TRBV25-1 with TRBJ1-3; 8 bases fit TRBD1. The CDR3 has 14 amino acids. Germline lookup yields CDR1 MGHDK and CDR2 SYGVNS. With 10 bases clipped from V and 7 bases from J, the junction kept 12 bases outside the gene matches. The CDR3 nucleotides read TGTGCCACCTCAGACAGGGGTTTATTGAACACCATATATTTT. Encoded protein: CATSDRGLLNTIYF.

V gene TRBV9 combines with J gene TRBJ2-1; TRBD2 matches 9 bases. V was pared by 0 bases and J by 1 base, with 5 bases of the junction left unmatched. Germline CDR1 reads SGDLS; CDR2 reads YYNGEE. CDR3 size: 17 residues. Written as DNA, the CDR3 is TGTGCCAGCAGCGTAGATGGGGCGGGAGGGTCCTACAATGAGCAGTTCTTC. Residues: CASSVDGAGGSYNEQFF. Full variable domain (missing parts from reference TRBV9 and TRBJ2-1): DSGVTQTPKHLITATGQRVTLRCSPRSGDLSVYWYQQSLDQGLQFLIQYYNGEERAKGNILERFSAQQFPDLHSELNLSSLELGDSALYFCASSVDGAGGSYNEQFFGPGTRLTVL.

The J gene is TRBJ1-1, the V gene TRBV27, with D tentatively TRBD1 (5 bases). CDR3 length: 14 residues. The ends were cut back, 6 bases at V and 3 bases at J, with 14 bases in the middle. Germline V gene sequence: CDR1 MNHEY, CDR2 SMNVEV (reference sequence). In DNA, the CDR3 is TGTGCCAGCAGGGACGGCGGGGGTTACACTGAAGCTTTCTTT. This encodes CASRDGGGYTEAFF.

The chain carries TRBV27 and TRBJ2-7; 9 bases align to TRBD1. The CDR3 length is 14 residues. The V and J ends lost 6 bases and 1 base, in that order; junction bases with no gene match: 4. Germline V gives CDR1 MNHEY, CDR2 SMNVEV (reference sequence). This CDR3 reads CASSRQGVSYEQYF. CDR3 sequence (DNA): TGTGCCAGCAGCCGACAGGGGGTGTCCTACGAGCAGTACTTC.

CDR3 residues: CASSSEVGAQGGYTF. CDR3 in DNA: TGCGCCAGCAGCTCGGAAGTGGGGGCCCAAGGGGGCTACACCTTC. The V call is TRBV5-1, the J call TRBJ1-2; possible D gene TRBD1, 6 bases. The germline V gene encodes CDR1 SGHRS and CDR2 YFSETQ. The length of the CDR3 is 15 residues. Between the trimmed V and J ends, which lost 3 bases and 8 bases, there was a span of 20 bases.

The J gene is TRBJ2-5, the V gene TRBV7-6, with 9 bases identical to TRBD1. Germline loops: CDR1 SGHVS, CDR2 FNYEAQ. The CDR3 is 16 residues long. With V trimmed by 3 bases and J by 0 bases, 5 bases remained unmatched. The CDR3 spells CASSFMTGGHQETQYF. CDR3 bases: TGTGCCAGCAGCTTTATGACAGGGGGTCACCAAGAGACCCAGTACTTC.

About this clone: At the DNA level, this CDR3 is encoded by other sequences in the same sample as well. The V gene is TRBV5-1, the J gene TRBJ2-1, with D unresolved. V lost 0 bases and J 0 bases, leaving 4 bases between the germline ends. This CDR3 contains 14 residues. Per the germline V gene, CDR1 is SGHRS and CDR2 is YFSETQ. Written as DNA, the CDR3 is TGCGCCAGCAGCTTGGCGGACTCCTACAATGAGCAGTTCTTC. Translation: CASSLADSYNEQFF. Drawing the rest from reference TRBV5-1 and TRBJ2-1, the complete variable domain is KAGVTQTPRYLIKTRGQQVTLSCSPISGHRSVSWYQQTPGQGLQFLFEYFSETQRNKGNFPGRFSGRQFSNSRSEMNVSTLELGDSALYLCASSLADSYNEQFFGPGTRLTVL.

This sequence joins TRBV29-1 and TRBJ1-1, with 9 bases fitting TRBD1. This CDR3 region has 14 residues. Germline CDR1 and CDR2: SQVTM and ANQGSEA. The junction had 9 bases not matched to a gene; V was cut back by 4 bases and J by 6 bases. DNA for the CDR3: TGCAGCGTTGTCGGAGGACAGGGGAGAGCTGAAGCTTTCTTT. Its protein product is CSVVGGQGRAEAFF.

CDR3 DNA: TGTGCCAGCAGCCAAGGATCTAGCGGAGAGACCCAGTACTTC. It encodes CASSQGSSGETQYF. The chain has TRBV3-1 (or the pseudogene TRBV3-2) and TRBJ2-5, with 7 bases identical to TRBD2. The germline V gene has CDR1 LGHDT and CDR2 YNNKEL (reference sequence). V dropped 1 base and J dropped 4; count of bases not matched to a gene: 3. This CDR3 spans 14 amino acids.

This chain links TRBV5-1 with TRBJ2-3; the D is unclear. Germline loops: CDR1 SGHRS, CDR2 YFSETQ. The length of the CDR3 is 15 residues. The V end was cut by 0 bases, the J end by 6 bases, with 14 bases between. CDR3: CASSLAGPKSDTQYF. Written as DNA, the CDR3 is TGCGCCAGCAGCTTGGCTGGTCCTAAGTCGGATACGCAGTATTTT.

The chain recombines TRBV19 with TRBJ2-3; D not resolved. Germline V gives CDR1 LNHDA, CDR2 SQIVND (reference sequence). V was shortened by 3 bases and J by 2 bases, with 6 bases between the two germline ends. The CDR3 has 13 residues. The CDR3 coding sequence is TGTGCCAGTAGTATTGGCTTCACAGATACGCAGTATTTT. It yields the protein CASSIGFTDTQYF.

The chain couples TRBV24-1 to TRBJ2-2; 12 bases match TRBD1. V lost 2 bases to trimming and J lost 3 bases; unmatched junction nucleotides: 12. From germline, CDR1 is KGHDR and CDR2 SFDVKD. The CDR3 has 20 amino acids. The CDR3 region has the DNA TGTGCCACCAGTGATTCTCCGGGACAGGGGGCCCCGGGGGACACCGGGGAGCTGTTTTTT. Protein: CATSDSPGQGAPGDTGELFF.

The rearrangement uses TRBV19 and TRBJ2-3; TRBD2 agrees at 9 bases. The CDR3 loop spans 16 amino acids. The V gene end was trimmed by 3 bases and the J gene end by 4 bases; junction bases not matched to a gene: 8. Germline-derived CDR1 and CDR2 are LNHDA and SQIVND (reference sequence). CDR3 protein: CASSIVTSGPPDTQYF. The DNA for the CDR3 is TGTGCCAGTAGTATCGTAACTAGCGGGCCTCCAGATACGCAGTATTTT.

The CDR3 loop reads CASSYGAEYEQYF. CDR3 DNA: TGTGCCAGCAGTTACGGTGCTGAATACGAGCAGTACTTC. The rearrangement links TRBV27 to TRBJ2-7; D not certain. The germline V and J ends were trimmed by 4 bases and 4 bases, with 11 bases remaining between them. Germline V gene data show CDR1 as MNHEY and CDR2 as SMNVEV (reference sequence). This CDR3 region has 13 residues.